Described below is a single T cell receptor (beta chain) sequence and its context. What it binds is not known. The source of the sample is a study of T cell repertoires in cytomegalovirus infection. CDR3 size: 15 residues. J gave up 7 bases and V 4 bases, and 12 bases lay outside the gene matches. CDR1 SGHKS and CDR2 YYEKEE come from the germline V gene (reference sequence). One entry per CDR3 protein results from TCRdb running MiXCR on the reads. The table records hundreds of thousands of distinct CDR3 sequences, around 30% of them present only once. The starting material was cultured PBMCs, obtained from culture after CMV antigen stimulation. This sequence was found in a human donor in good health (CMV status not recorded). Some clones in this sample may be carry-over from other donors' samples. The chain links TRBV5-5 to TRBJ2-7, with TRBD1 identical over 9 bases. Here the CDR3 DNA reads TGTGCCAGCAGCCCATCCGGGACAGGGTCGCAGGAGCAGTACTTC. Translation: CASSPSGTGSQEQYF.